This entry is about one TCR beta chain. These data come from a study of T-cell reconstitution after alpha-beta-depleted transplantation in children. This CDR3 spans 17 amino acids. With 1 base removed from V and 2 bases from J, the gap between germline ends came to 12 bases. Per the germline V gene, CDR1 is MNHEY and CDR2 is SMNVEV (reference sequence). This sample's TCRbeta library carried unique molecular identifier barcodes. A single record per CDR3 protein comes from TCRdb applying MiXCR to the PCR reads. The sample carries about 610,000 distinct CDR3 sequences, about 10% recorded once. The gene calls are TRBV27 and TRBJ1-6; TRBD1 might be the D (5 bases). Sample: PBMCs from the stem cell graft donor, taken from the stem cell graft. The receptor was derived from a human donor who donated a stem cell graft to a child with acute myeloid leukemia. CDR3 loop: CASSLFGDVAYNSPLHF. The CDR3 coding sequence is TGTGCCAGCAGTTTATTTGGGGACGTGGCCTATAATTCACCCCTCCACTTT.